The present T cell receptor beta chain was sequenced within a study of graft-versus-host responses after intestinal transplantation. The study's findings and limits: After transplant, early declines in HvG clones were associated with peak levels of circulating GvH clones.

Method: immunoSEQ multiplex PCR; TCRdb's copy keeps in-frame clones and lacks some. Of nearly 95,000 clones detected, 85% to 95% appear once; the ten largest clones hold 2% to 2.5%. There are 15 residues in the CDR3. Trimming took 2 bases from V and 5 from J; bases not matched to a gene: 4. CDR1 is MGHRA and CDR2 is YSYEKL in the germline V gene. About this clone: Antigen: not known.

The clonotype originates from a human donor who received an intestinal transplant. The V call is TRBV4-1, the J call TRBJ1-4; 8 bases are a match to TRBD1. The sample here was unstimulated CD8+ T cells sorted from spleen or lymph node cells, taken before intestinal transplant. In DNA form, the CDR3 reads TGCGCCAGCAGCCAATCTAGGACAGGGAATGAAAAACTGTTTTTT. As protein: CASSQSRTGNEKLFF.